This T cell receptor (beta chain) was profiled in a study of early T cells in non-severe SARS-CoV-2 infection. Trimming pared 0 bases from V and 2 bases from J, leaving 7 bases between. There are 14 residues in the CDR3. The germline CDR1 and CDR2 sequences are SGDLS and YYNGEE. This clonotype was seen a handful of times. From the 5' RACE reads, TCRdb called clonotypes with MiXCR, one entry per CDR3 protein. The sample includes some 61,000 distinct CDR3 sequences, about 10% seen only once; the top ten take around 3.6%. This sequence was found in an adult who was a healthcare worker with PCR-confirmed SARS-CoV-2 infection or an uninfected control (not recorded which). Material: whole blood, obtained at baseline. The chain is built from TRBV9 and TRBJ2-3, with no clear D. The CDR3 coding sequence is TGTGCCAGCAGCGTAGCCCAGATCACAGATACGCAGTATTTT. Translating it yields CASSVAQITDTQYF.